This T cell receptor beta chain was sequenced during a study of blood T cell repertoires in COVID-19. The wider study: COVID-19 samples collected from the United States, Italy and Spain covered acute and convalescent phases.

The CDR3 runs 15 residues. TCRdb's table, derived via immunoSEQ multiplex PCR, lists solely in-frame clones and lacks some. In the table there are over 60,000 clones, 84% of which are singletons. The TCR was taken from a man aged 45-65 years with COVID-19, enrolled during active disease. V is TRBV21-1 and J is TRBJ2-5; the table's D call, TRBD2, was not checked against the DNA. TRBV21-1 is recorded as a pseudogene. The specimen sequenced was peripheral blood. The CDR3 coding sequence is TGTGCCAGCAGCAAGGGGGAGGGTTCGTGGGAGACCCAGTACTTC. Translating it yields CASSKGEGSWETQYF.